Sequencing of this TCR beta chain was carried out in a study of siplizumab effects on memory and regulatory T cells. The study's findings and limits: Naive T cells looked more diverse than memory cells, and they looked like major contributors to the alloresponse.

TCRdb's copy holds only in-frame clones and misses some; the assay was immunoSEQ multiplex PCR. The sample holds some 100,000 clones, about 90% seen once. The CDR3 is 21 residues long. Per the germline V gene, CDR1 is SGHRS and CDR2 is YFSETQ. Losses at the gene ends were 3 bases for V and 0 bases for J; bases not matched to a gene: 20. Regarding this clone: The antigen remains unidentified.

This chain joins TRBV5-1 and TRBJ2-1, with 8 positions matching TRBD2. The TCR sequence derives from a human donor in good health. Sample: Tregs sorted from blood. CDR3 sequence reads: CASSWPGGANPRVSSYNEQFF. CDR3 in DNA: TGCGCCAGCAGCTGGCCGGGGGGGGCGAACCCCAGAGTTAGCTCCTACAATGAGCAGTTCTTC.